The 20 T cell receptor beta chains presented below share a single source sample, sequenced in a study of Graves' ophthalmopathy and Graves' hyperthyroidism. RNA transcripts were the source from which TCR beta CDR3 regions were amplified. RT-PCR with HTBI primers came first, then second-round multiplex PCR. A single record per CDR3 protein comes from TCRdb applying MiXCR to the multiplex PCR reads. The table includes just over 600,000 distinct CDR3 sequences, roughly 20% detected once. Sequencing input: peripheral blood. The source is a woman between 18 and 29 years old with stable Graves' hyperthyroidism. Some clones in this sample may be carry-over from other donors' samples.

The chain has TRBV18 and TRBJ1-2; D is unresolved. V lost 3 bases and J lost 2, with 10 bases in between. CDR1 is KGHSH, CDR2 LQKENI, per germline. The CDR3 loop spans 14 amino acids. As DNA, the CDR3 is TGTGCCAGCTCACCCAAGGAAGGGAACTATGGCTACACCTTC. Translated: CASSPKEGNYGYTF. Based on the CDR3 plus reference TRBV18 and TRBJ1-2, the full variable domain is NAGVMQNPRHLVRRRGQEARLRCSPMKGHSHVYWYRQLPEEGLKFMVYLQKENIIDESGMPKERFSAEFPKEGPSILRIQQVVRGDSAAYFCASSPKEGNYGYTFGSGTRLTVV.

This clonotype has at least ten counts. The V gene is TRBV6-1, the J gene TRBJ2-7, with 8 bases aligning to TRBD1. This CDR3 has 17 amino acids. With V trimmed by 0 bases and J by 3 bases, 10 bases remained unmatched. Germline lookup yields CDR1 MNHNS and CDR2 SASEGT. Here the CDR3 reads CASSEALRGTGDYEQYF. In DNA form, the CDR3 reads TGTGCCAGCAGTGAAGCGCTTCGGGGGACAGGTGACTACGAGCAGTACTTC.

The CDR3 bases are TGCGCCAGCAGCCCCCATTCGGAGACCCAGTACTTC. Encoded protein: CASSPHSETQYF. The chain carries TRBV4-1 and TRBJ2-5, with no clear D. CDR1 and CDR2 (germline): MGHRA, YSYEKL. Trimming removed 4 bases at V and 5 bases at J, with 8 bases between. The CDR3 length is 12 residues.

This clonotype has a count of ten or more. This sequence joins TRBV6-2 or TRBV6-3 and TRBJ2-7, with D hard to call. Germline V gene lookup returns CDR1 MNHEY and CDR2 SVGEGT. The CDR3 sequence is 12 residues long. The V end was cut by 10 bases, the J end by 2 bases, with 12 bases between. The CDR3 DNA reads as TGTGCCACCAGCTATCTTCCCTACGAGCAGTACTTC. Protein: CATSYLPYEQYF.

The chain employs TRBV11-3 and TRBJ2-6, with 7 bases identical to TRBD1. V was pared by 1 base and J by 0 bases, with 15 bases of the junction left unmatched. Germline CDR1 and CDR2: SGHNT and YENEEA. The CDR3 is made up of 21 amino acids. The CDR3 is CASSLVESSDRESSGANVLTF. The CDR3 DNA reads TGTGCCAGCAGCTTAGTCGAAAGTAGTGACAGGGAGAGCTCTGGGGCCAACGTCCTGACTTTC.

Only one count was recorded for this clonotype. The rearrangement uses TRBV6-5 and TRBJ2-7, with D perhaps matching TRBD1 (5 bases). Germline V gene sequence: CDR1 MNHEY, CDR2 SVGAGI. The length of the CDR3 is 14 residues. V was clipped by 4 bases and J by 6 bases, with 16 bases between them. This chain's CDR3 is CASSWGRLRLEQYF. The CDR3 DNA is TGTGCCAGCAGTTGGGGCAGGTTGAGACTCGAGCAGTACTTC.

The CDR3 nucleotides are TGTGCCAGCAGCTTAGCAGTTTACGACTATGGCTACACCTTC. This encodes CASSLAVYDYGYTF. The chain joins TRBV7-9 to TRBJ1-2, with D unclear. From germline, CDR1 is SEHNR and CDR2 FQNEAQ (reference sequence). Trimming took off 0 bases at V and 3 bases at J, with 8 bases between the two ends. The CDR3 length is 14 residues.

This clonotype was counted at least ten times. The genes are TRBV3-1 and TRBJ1-5; D is perhaps TRBD1 (5 bases). This CDR3 is built from 18 residues. V was shortened by 3 bases and J by 2 bases, with 20 bases between the two germline ends. Germline CDR1 reads LGHDT; CDR2 reads YNNKEL (reference sequence). This CDR3 reads CASSQRWEGPGGNQPQHF. CDR3 DNA sequence: TGTGCCAGCAGCCAGCGATGGGAGGGACCTGGAGGCAATCAGCCCCAGCATTTT.

This rearrangement joins TRBV28 to TRBJ2-5; D tentatively fits TRBD1 or TRBD2 (6 bases each). There are 14 residues in the CDR3. Germline V gives CDR1 MDHEN, CDR2 SYDVKM. Trimming shortened V by 6 bases and J by 5 bases, and 16 bases separated the two germline ends. The CDR3 bases are TGTGCCAGCAGCCAAGAAACAGGGAGGGAGACCCAGTACTTC. Its protein is CASSQETGRETQYF.

This clonotype was detected many times. This chain links TRBV28 with TRBJ2-7, with D possibly TRBD1 on 7 matching bases. The CDR3 is 20 amino acids. Germline lookup yields CDR1 MDHEN and CDR2 SYDVKM. With 1 base removed from V and 4 bases from J, the gap between germline ends came to 29 bases. CDR3: CASSLFIAPTGATRGYEQYF. CDR3 coding DNA: TGTGCCAGCAGTTTATTCATCGCTCCAACAGGGGCCACTCGGGGGTACGAGCAGTACTTC.

There are many counts of this clonotype. V gene TRBV7-9 combines with J gene TRBJ1-6; D gene unclear. The CDR3 totals 13 residues. The V gene lost 11 bases and the J gene lost 2 bases, with 10 bases spanning the gap. Germline V CDR1 and CDR2: SEHNR, FQNEAQ (reference sequence). The chain's CDR3 is CAAGGTYNSPLHF. The DNA for the CDR3 is TGTGCCGCAGGCGGGACCTATAATTCACCCCTCCACTTT.

The sample holds many counts of this clonotype. This sequence joins TRBV12-3 or TRBV12-4 and TRBJ2-5; 9 positions agree with TRBD2. V was clipped by 3 bases and J by 2 bases; unmatched bases: 4. The CDR3 sequence is 15 residues long. In nucleotides, the CDR3 is TGTGCCAGCAGTTTTTTCACTAGCGGGCAAGAGACCCAGTACTTC. Residues: CASSFFTSGQETQYF.

CDR3 nucleotide sequence: TGTGCCAGCAGTATACACGGATATAGCAATCAGCCCCAGCATTTT. This codes for CASSIHGYSNQPQHF. The chain carries TRBV12-3 or TRBV12-4 and TRBJ1-5; D remains unclear. This CDR3 contains 15 residues. V was shortened by 5 bases and J by 0 bases, with 11 bases between the two germline ends.

This clonotype was seen at least ten times. The V call is TRBV4-1, the J call TRBJ1-6, with 8 nucleotides matching TRBD1. Germline values: CDR1 MGHRA, CDR2 YSYEKL. The CDR3 contains 14 residues. V lost 8 bases to trimming and J lost 9 bases; unmatched junction nucleotides: 9. The CDR3 protein is CASGQGGRVSPLHF. The CDR3 bases are TGCGCCAGCGGACAGGGTGGACGGGTTTCACCCCTCCACTTT.

This clonotype was seen more than once but under ten times. This may stem from a read error, because a much larger clone lies one nucleotide away. The CDR3 loop is CASMGQGNSHLHF. The CDR3 DNA reads TGTGCCAGCATGGGACAGGGGAATTCACACCTCCACTTT. The V call is TRBV7-6, the J call TRBJ1-6; 10 bases align to TRBD1. Germline V gene lookup returns CDR1 SGHVS and CDR2 FNYEAQ. The CDR3 spans 13 residues.

This clonotype was found many times. The rearrangement links TRBV10-3 to TRBJ2-7; weak D call: TRBD2 (6 bases). Trimming stripped 9 bases from V and 2 bases from J, with 14 bases between. The CDR3 has 13 amino acids. Germline values: CDR1 ENHRY, CDR2 SYGVKD. The CDR3 protein is CAITSSVAYEQYF. The DNA of the CDR3 is TGTGCCATAACTTCTAGCGTAGCCTACGAGCAGTACTTC.

The J gene is TRBJ1-6, the V gene TRBV12-3 or TRBV12-4; 8 nucleotides align to TRBD1. Trimming cost V 7 bases and J 7 bases; bases outside gene matches: 9. The CDR3 spans 15 residues. The CDR3 loop reads CASTSKAGGNSPLHF. The DNA for the CDR3 is TGTGCCAGCACCTCAAAGGCAGGGGGCAATTCACCCCTCCACTTT.

CDR3 coding DNA: TGTGCCAGCAGTACCATTAAATTAGGCGATAGCAATCAGCCCCAGCATTTT. Residues: CASSTIKLGDSNQPQHF. The V and J genes are TRBV12-3 or TRBV12-4 and TRBJ1-5; no clear D. The CDR3 spans 17 residues. V was pared by 5 bases and J by 0 bases, with 17 bases between.

The J gene is TRBJ2-7, the V gene TRBV7-8; TRBD1 might be the D (6 bases). This CDR3 spans 15 amino acids. In germline, CDR1 is SGHVS, CDR2 FQNEAQ. The V end lost 5 bases, the J end lost 2 bases, and 16 bases lay between the germline ends. CDR3 sequence: CASSLHREDPYEQYF. The CDR3 nucleotides read TGTGCCAGCAGCCTCCACAGGGAAGACCCCTACGAGCAGTACTTC.

This clonotype was seen ten or more times. The chain links TRBV11-2 to TRBJ2-7; weak D call: TRBD1 (6 bases). This CDR3 has 15 residues. Looked up from germline, CDR1 is SGHAT and CDR2 is FQNNGV. The V gene lost 0 bases and the J gene lost 4 bases, with 13 bases spanning the gap. For the CDR3, the DNA is TGTGCCAGCAGCTTAGATTCGGGGACATCTTACGAGCAGTACTTC. Residues: CASSLDSGTSYEQYF. Together with reference TRBV11-2 and TRBJ2-7, the CDR3 gives the full variable domain: EAGVAQSPRYKIIEKRQSVAFWCNPISGHATLYWYQQILGQGPKLLIQFQNNGVVDDSQLPKDRFSAERLKGVDSTLKIQPAKLEDSAVYLCASSLDSGTSYEQYFGPGTRLTVT.